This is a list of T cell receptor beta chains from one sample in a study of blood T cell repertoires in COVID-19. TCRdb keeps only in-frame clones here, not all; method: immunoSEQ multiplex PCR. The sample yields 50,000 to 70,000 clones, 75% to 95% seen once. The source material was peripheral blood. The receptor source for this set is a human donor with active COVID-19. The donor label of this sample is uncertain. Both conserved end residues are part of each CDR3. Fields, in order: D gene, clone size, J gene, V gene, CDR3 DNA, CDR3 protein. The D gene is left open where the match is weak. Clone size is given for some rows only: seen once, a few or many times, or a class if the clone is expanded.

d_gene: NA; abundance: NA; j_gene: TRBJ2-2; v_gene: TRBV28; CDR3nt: TGTGCCAGCAGTTTGAAGAGCGGACGGGGGGAGCTGTTTTTT; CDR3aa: CASSLKSGRGELFF
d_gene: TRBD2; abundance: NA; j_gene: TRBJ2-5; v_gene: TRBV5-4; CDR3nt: TGTGCCAGCAGCCCGGGGGGGGAGACCCAGTACTTC; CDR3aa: CASSPGGETQYF
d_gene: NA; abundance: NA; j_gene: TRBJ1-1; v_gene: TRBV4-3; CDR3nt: TGCGCCAGCAGCCAATTTATGGGAGACGGAGCTTTCTTT; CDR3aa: CASSQFMGDGAFF
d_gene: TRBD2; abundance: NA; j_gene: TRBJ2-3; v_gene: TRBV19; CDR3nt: TGTGCCAGTAGTATCCAATTCGGGGGAGGGCCCACAGATACGCAGTATTTT; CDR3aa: CASSIQFGGGPTDTQYF
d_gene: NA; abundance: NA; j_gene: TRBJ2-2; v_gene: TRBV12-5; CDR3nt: TGTGCTAGTGGTTTGCCCGGGGGAAGCACCGGGGAGCTGTTTTTT; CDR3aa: CASGLPGGSTGELFF
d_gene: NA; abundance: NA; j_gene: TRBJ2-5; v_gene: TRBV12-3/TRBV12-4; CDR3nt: TGTGCCTGCAAGGGTCGGGGGACCCAGTACTTC; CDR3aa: CACKGRGTQYF
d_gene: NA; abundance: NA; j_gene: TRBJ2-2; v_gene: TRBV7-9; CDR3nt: TGTGGTACCGGGACACCGAACACCGGGGAGCTGTTTTTT; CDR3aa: CGTGTPNTGELFF
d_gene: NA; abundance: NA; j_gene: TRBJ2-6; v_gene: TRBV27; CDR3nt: TGTGCCAGCAGTTTATACAGGGTATCGAGCGGGGCCAACGTCCTGACTTTC; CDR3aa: CASSLYRVSSGANVLTF
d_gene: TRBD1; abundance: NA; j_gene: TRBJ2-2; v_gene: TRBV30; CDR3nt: TGTGCCTGGAGTGTTTTAGGGGGCGGCACCGGGGAGCTGTTTTTT; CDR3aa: CAWSVLGGGTGELFF
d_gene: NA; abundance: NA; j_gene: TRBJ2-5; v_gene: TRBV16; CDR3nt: TGTGCCAGCAGCCAACGGGCGGTTGGCGGGATAGGAGAGACCCAGTACTTC; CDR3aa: CASSQRAVGGIGETQYF
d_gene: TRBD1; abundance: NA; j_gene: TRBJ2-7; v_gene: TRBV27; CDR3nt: TGTGCCAGCAGTTGGACAGGGGTTCCTAAAGAGCAGTACTTC; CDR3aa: CASSWTGVPKEQYF
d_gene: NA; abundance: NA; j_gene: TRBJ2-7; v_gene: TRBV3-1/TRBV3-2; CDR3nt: TGTGCCAGCAGCCTTCGGACAGAGAGCTACGAGCAGTACTTC; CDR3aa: CASSLRTESYEQYF
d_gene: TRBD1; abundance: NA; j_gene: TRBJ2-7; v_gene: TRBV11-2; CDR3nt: TGTGCCAGCAGACGGCCTGGGACAGGGGCCGATGAGCAGTACTTC; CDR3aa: CASRRPGTGADEQYF
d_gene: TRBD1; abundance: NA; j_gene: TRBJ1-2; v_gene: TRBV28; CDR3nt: TGTGCCAGCAGTTCCAGGGACAGACAAGGGTATGGCTACACCTTC; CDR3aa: CASSSRDRQGYGYTF
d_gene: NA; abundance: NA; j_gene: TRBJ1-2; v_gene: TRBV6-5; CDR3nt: TGTGCCAGCAGTTACGACAGCTATGGCTACACCTTC; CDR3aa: CASSYDSYGYTF
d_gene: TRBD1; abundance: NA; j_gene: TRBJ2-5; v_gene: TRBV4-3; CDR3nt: TGCGCCAGCAGCCAAAGCAGGGGGCGACAGGAGACCCAGTACTTC; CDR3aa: CASSQSRGRQETQYF
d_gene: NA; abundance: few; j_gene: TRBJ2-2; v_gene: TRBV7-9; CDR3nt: TGTGCCAGCACCCAGACAGGAGGCGGCGGGGAGCTGTTTTTT; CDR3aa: CASTQTGGGGELFF
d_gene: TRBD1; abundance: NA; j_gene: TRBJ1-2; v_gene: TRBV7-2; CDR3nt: TGTGCCAGCAGCTTAGGGACAGGGAACTATGGCTACACCTTC; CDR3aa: CASSLGTGNYGYTF
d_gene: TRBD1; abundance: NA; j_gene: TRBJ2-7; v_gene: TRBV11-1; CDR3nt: TGTGCCAGCAGCTTAGCCAGGGGGATCGACGAGCAGTACTTC; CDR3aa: CASSLARGIDEQYF
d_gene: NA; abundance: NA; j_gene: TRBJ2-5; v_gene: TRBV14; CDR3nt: TGTGCCAGCAACCGGGGGTACCAAGAGACCCAGTACTTC; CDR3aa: CASNRGYQETQYF
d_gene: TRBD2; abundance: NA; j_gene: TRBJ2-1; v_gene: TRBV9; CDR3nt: TGTGCCAGCAGCTCCCGGACTAGCGCCGCGTCCTACAATGAGCAGTTCTTC; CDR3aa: CASSSRTSAASYNEQFF
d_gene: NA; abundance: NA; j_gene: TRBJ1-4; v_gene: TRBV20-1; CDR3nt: TGCCATTGTCAGGAGGATGAAAAACTGTTTTTT; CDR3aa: CHCQEDEKLFF
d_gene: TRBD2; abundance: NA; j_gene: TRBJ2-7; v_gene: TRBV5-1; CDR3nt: TGCGCCAGCAGCAGGAGCGGGAGTAGCGACGAGCAGTACTTC; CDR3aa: CASSRSGSSDEQYF
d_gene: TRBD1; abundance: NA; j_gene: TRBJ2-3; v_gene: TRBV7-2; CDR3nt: TGTGCCAGCGAGGGGGCTACAGATACGCAGTATTTT; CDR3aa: CASEGATDTQYF
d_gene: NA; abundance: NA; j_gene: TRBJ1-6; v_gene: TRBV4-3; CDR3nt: TGCGCCAGCAGCCAAGATCGGGGACTTTATAATTCACCCCTCCACTTT; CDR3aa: CASSQDRGLYNSPLHF
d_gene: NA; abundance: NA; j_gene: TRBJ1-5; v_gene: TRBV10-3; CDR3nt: TGTGCCATCAGTGAGGAGTATAGCAATCAGCCCCAGCATTTT; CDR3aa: CAISEEYSNQPQHF
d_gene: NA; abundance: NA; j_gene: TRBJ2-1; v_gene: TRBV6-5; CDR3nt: TGTGCCAGCAGTTACTCCGGGAGTCCTTGGAATGAGCAGTTCTTC; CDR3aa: CASSYSGSPWNEQFF
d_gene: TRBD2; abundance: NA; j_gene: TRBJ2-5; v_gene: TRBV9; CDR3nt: TGTGCCAGCAGCCAAGCGGGGGGTGGAGAGACCCAGTACTTC; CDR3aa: CASSQAGGGETQYF
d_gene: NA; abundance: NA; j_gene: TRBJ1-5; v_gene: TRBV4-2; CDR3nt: TGTGCCAGCAGTCAAAGGAGGGGAGGCAATCAGCCCCAGCATTTT; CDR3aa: CASSQRRGGNQPQHF
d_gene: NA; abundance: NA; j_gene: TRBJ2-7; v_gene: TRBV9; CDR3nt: TGTGCCAGCAGCGTAGATGGCGGCCCCTACGAGCAGTACTTC; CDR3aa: CASSVDGGPYEQYF
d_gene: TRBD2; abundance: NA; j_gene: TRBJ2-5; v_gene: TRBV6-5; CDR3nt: TGTGCCAGCACCCCTAGCGGGAGGGGGCAAGAGACCCAGTACTTC; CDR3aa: CASTPSGRGQETQYF
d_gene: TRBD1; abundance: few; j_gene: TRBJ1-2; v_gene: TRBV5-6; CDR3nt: TGTGCCAGCAGCTCAGGGACAGGGGTATATTATGGCTACACCTTC; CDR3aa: CASSSGTGVYYGYTF
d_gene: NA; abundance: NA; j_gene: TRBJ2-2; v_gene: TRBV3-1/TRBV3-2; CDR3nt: TGTGCCAGCAGCCAATCTGTGAACACCGGGGAGCTGTTTTTT; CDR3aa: CASSQSVNTGELFF
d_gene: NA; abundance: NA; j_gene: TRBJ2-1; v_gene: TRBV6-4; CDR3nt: TGTGCCAGCCCCGGGGGAAAGGGCTACAATGAGCAGTTCTTC; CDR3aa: CASPGGKGYNEQFF
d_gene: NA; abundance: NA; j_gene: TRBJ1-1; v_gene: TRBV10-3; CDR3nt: TGTGCCATCAGTGACACAGCGGCTGAAGCTTTCTTT; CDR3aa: CAISDTAAEAFF
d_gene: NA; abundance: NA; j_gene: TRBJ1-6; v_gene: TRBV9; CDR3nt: TGTGCCAGCAGCGTGCGGGGGGCAGGTAATTCACCCCTCCACTTT; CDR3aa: CASSVRGAGNSPLHF
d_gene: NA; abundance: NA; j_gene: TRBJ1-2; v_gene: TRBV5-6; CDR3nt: TGTGCCAGCAGCTTACGTGGACGGGGTTTATTTTATGGCTACACCTTC; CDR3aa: CASSLRGRGLFYGYTF
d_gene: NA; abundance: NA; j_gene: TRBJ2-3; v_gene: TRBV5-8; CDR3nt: TGTGCCAGCAGCCCGACTGAGTTGAGCGGGTCCACAGATACGCAGTATTTT; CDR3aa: CASSPTELSGSTDTQYF
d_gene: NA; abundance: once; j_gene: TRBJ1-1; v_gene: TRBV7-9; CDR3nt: TGTGCCAGCAGCGGGAAGTACGGGATCACTGAAGCTTTCTTT; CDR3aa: CASSGKYGITEAFF
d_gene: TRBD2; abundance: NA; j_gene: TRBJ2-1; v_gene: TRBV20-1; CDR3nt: TGCAGTGCTAGTGCCGGGGGGGCGTACAATGAGCAGTTCTTC; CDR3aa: CSASAGGAYNEQFF
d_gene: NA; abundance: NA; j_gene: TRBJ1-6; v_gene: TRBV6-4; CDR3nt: TGTGCCAGCAGCCTGGACGGGGATAATTCACCCCTCCACTTT; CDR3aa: CASSLDGDNSPLHF
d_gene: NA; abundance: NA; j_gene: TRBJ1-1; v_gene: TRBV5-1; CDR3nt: TGCGCCAGCAGTTACCCCCAGGCCGGGAGTGAAGCTTTCTTT; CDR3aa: CASSYPQAGSEAFF
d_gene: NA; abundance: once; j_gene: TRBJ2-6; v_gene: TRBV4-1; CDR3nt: TGCGCCAGCAGCCAAGCTGTCTCTGGGGCCAACGTCCTGACTTTC; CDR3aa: CASSQAVSGANVLTF